In its sample, the clone carrying this TCR beta chain was seen a few times. No antigen is known for it. This record comes from a study of vaccination and CD4 T cells after COVID-19. Study overall: Of the convalescent patients, who were SARS-CoV-2 positive by nasal swab PCR, about 10 had mild and one severe disease. The convalescent group had six males, four females, seven Caucasians, two Asians, one multiracial. Researchers treated control cultures with a CEFX pool, an HIV-1 Nef pool, or no peptide.

The CDR3 sequence is 14 residues long. CDR1 and CDR2 from the germline V gene are DFQATT and SNEGSKA (reference sequence). V was pared by 0 bases and J by 5 bases, with 3 bases of the junction left unmatched. The treatment denotes: roughly ten-day PBMC culture with coronavirus spike peptide pools or control peptides (ViraFEST assay). It was with 8.5 to 10 IU/ml IL-2 and roughly 9.1 ug/ml peptide pools that roughly 2.2 million PBMCs per well were cultured. Cultured CD4+ T cells had their DNA profiled by the Oncomine TCR Beta short-read assay. TCRdb re-analysed the PCR reads in MiXCR, keeping a single row per CDR3 protein. The data show 10,000 to 15,000 distinct CDR3 sequences, around 47% seen once.

This clonotype was sampled from a human donor who had recovered from COVID-19. Material: CD4+ T cells from blood, cultured in vitro. The chain carries TRBV20-1 and TRBJ2-7; 11 bases line up with TRBD1. The CDR3 is CSAREWTGGNEQYF. Written as DNA, the CDR3 is TGCAGTGCTAGAGAATGGACAGGGGGCAACGAGCAGTACTTC.